This entry lists 26 T cell receptor beta chains sequenced from one sample in a study of identical twins (dated by TCRdb to 2016 to 2018). Library preparation was by 5' RACE. Sequencing was performed on an Illumina HiSeq 2000. TCRdb cleaned the public reads at Q25 with fastp, built clones with MiXCR and kept in-frame beta chains. One record per CDR3 amino acid sequence lists the most common genes and DNA. Counted in this sample were 200,000 to 250,000 distinct CDR3 sequences; 9.5% to 15% of them appeared once. The top ten clones comprise roughly 4.2% of the sample. The sample was also reused in another study, on yellow fever vaccine responses in identical twins.

Sequencing input: memory (CD45RO+) T cells sorted from blood. What this sample's cell subset or site label stands for: CD45RO+ enriched T cells. The receptors originated from a woman aged 18-29 years in good health.

This clonotype was counted at least ten times. The chain uses TRBV5-1 and TRBJ1-4; 9 bases map to TRBD1. This CDR3 comprises 14 residues. Per germline, CDR1 SGHRS and CDR2 YFSETQ. Losses at the gene ends were 2 bases for V and 8 bases for J; bases not matched to a gene: 4. The CDR3 DNA reads as TGCGCCAGCAGCTTACAGGGGGCCGGAGAAAAACTGTTTTTT. Translating it yields CASSLQGAGEKLFF.

The chain is built from TRBV20-1 and TRBJ2-3; 8 bases are shared with TRBD2. The V segment lost 0 bases and the J segment 5 bases; nucleotides outside the gene matches: 10. The CDR3 runs to 16 residues. Germline assignment: CDR1 DFQATT and CDR2 SNEGSKA (reference sequence). CDR3 protein: CSARDYGTRSRDTQYF. For the CDR3, the DNA is TGCAGTGCTAGAGATTATGGGACTAGATCAAGAGATACGCAGTATTTT.

This clonotype was seen a handful of times. The chain links TRBV28 to TRBJ2-1, with 10 bases identical to TRBD2. The germline V gene has CDR1 MDHEN and CDR2 SYDVKM. The trim removed 3 bases at V and 7 bases at J, leaving 12 bases unmatched. The CDR3 has 17 amino acids. The CDR3 nucleotides read TGTGCCAGCAGTTTCGGACCCCCGGGACTAGCGACAAATGAGCAGTTCTTC. Translation: CASSFGPPGLATNEQFF.

This clonotype was observed a handful of times. The J gene is TRBJ2-7, the V gene TRBV29-1; 8 bases are a match to TRBD2. V shed 3 bases and J 2 bases; nucleotides not matched to a gene: 3. Germline V lookup: CDR1 SQVTM, CDR2 ANQGSEA. The CDR3 runs 13 residues. This CDR3 is CSVDGGGTYEQYF. CDR3 in DNA: TGCAGCGTTGATGGCGGGGGGACCTACGAGCAGTACTTC.

This clonotype was detected many times. The rearrangement joins TRBV3-1 to TRBJ2-7; no firm D call. V dropped 2 bases and J dropped 0 bases, with 11 bases sitting between them. Germline V gives CDR1 LGHDT, CDR2 YNNKEL (reference sequence). The CDR3 sequence is 15 residues long. Here the CDR3 reads CASSQKVRSSYEQYF. CDR3 nucleotide sequence: TGTGCCAGCAGCCAAAAGGTTAGGAGCTCCTACGAGCAGTACTTC.

This clonotype was detected many times. This CDR3 is CASSFQFTDTQYF. The CDR3 DNA is TGCGCCAGCAGCTTTCAATTCACAGATACGCAGTATTTT. This chain links TRBV5-1 with TRBJ2-3, with D unresolved. This CDR3 has 13 residues. CDR1 and CDR2 (germline): SGHRS, YFSETQ. The V end lost 2 bases, the J end lost 2 bases, and 6 bases lay between the germline ends.

This chain links TRBV5-6 with TRBJ1-2; 7 bases match TRBD1. The CDR3 loop spans 16 amino acids. Germline loops: CDR1 SGHDT, CDR2 YYEEEE. Germline trimming cut 3 bases from V and 4 bases from J; bases unmatched to any gene: 12. For the CDR3, the DNA is TGTGCCAGCAGCTCCGGTCCTTCGAACAGGGGCTATGGCTACACCTTC. Protein product: CASSSGPSNRGYGYTF.

The chain carries TRBV6-1 and TRBJ2-3; D uncertain. CDR1 and CDR2 (germline): MNHNS, SASEGT. V lost 6 bases, J lost 7 bases, and 20 bases lay in between. This CDR3 has 15 residues. CDR3 sequence reads: CASSGSLKGQNTQYF. CDR3 in DNA: TGTGCCAGCAGCGGCAGCCTCAAGGGTCAAAATACGCAGTATTTT.

With respect to this clonotype: Possible read error: a much larger clone is one base away. The chain is built from TRBV4-3 and TRBJ2-5; no definite D call. In germline, CDR1 is LGHNA, CDR2 YSLEER. The CDR3 has 13 amino acids. The DNA for the CDR3 is TGCGCCAGCATCCAATCAGGCAAAGAGACCCAGTACTTC. This codes for CASIQSGKETQYF.

The CDR3 DNA reads TGTGCCAGCAGCTTATTAGTGGCAGGGCTCAAAAACATTCAGTACTTC. This codes for CASSLLVAGLKNIQYF. This rearrangement joins TRBV7-9 to TRBJ2-4; possibly TRBD1 for D (5 bases). The CDR3 length is 16 residues. V lost 2 bases and J lost 3, with 14 bases in between. Germline-derived CDR1 and CDR2 are SEHNR and FQNEAQ (reference sequence).

The rearrangement uses TRBV20-1 and TRBJ2-3, with 13 bases identical to TRBD2. This CDR3 contains 16 residues. Per germline, CDR1 DFQATT and CDR2 SNEGSKA (reference sequence). V trimming: 5 bases; J trimming: 3 bases; junction bases outside the gene matches: 8. This CDR3 is CSAVRTSGSGTDTQYF. As DNA, the CDR3 is TGCAGTGCTGTAAGGACTAGCGGGAGTGGTACAGATACGCAGTATTTT.

The chain has TRBV5-4 and TRBJ2-7; 12 bases are a match to TRBD2. The length of the CDR3 is 15 residues. Germline V gives CDR1 SGHNT, CDR2 YYREEE (reference sequence). J was trimmed by 2 bases and V by 4 bases; bases with no gene match: 4. The CDR3 sequence is CASSILAGGTYEQYF. The CDR3, as DNA: TGTGCCAGCAGCATTCTAGCGGGAGGGACCTACGAGCAGTACTTC. The variable domain in full, with the rest retrieved from reference TRBV5-4 and TRBJ2-7, is ETGVTQSPTHLIKTRGQQVTLRCSSQSGHNTVSWYQQALGQGPQFIFQYYREEENGRGNFPPRFSGLQFPNYSSELNVNALELDDSALYLCASSILAGGTYEQYFGPGTRLTVT.

The CDR3 reads CASSLSWLASGELFF. For the CDR3, the DNA is TGTGCCAGCAGTTTATCGTGGCTAGCGTCCGGGGAGCTGTTTTTT. The V gene is TRBV27, the J gene TRBJ2-2, with a possible D match to TRBD2 (6 bases). The V gene's germline CDR1 is MNHEY and CDR2 SMNVEV (reference sequence). The CDR3 runs to 15 residues. V was clipped by 0 bases and J by 6 bases, with 11 bases between them.

The CDR3: CASSMGELAGADEQFF. The CDR3 nucleotides read TGTGCCAGTAGTATGGGGGAACTAGCGGGAGCAGATGAGCAGTTCTTC. The rearrangement links TRBV19 to TRBJ2-1; 11 bases match TRBD2. CDR1 and CDR2 (germline): LNHDA, SQIVND (reference sequence). The V and J ends lost 3 bases and 8 bases, in that order; junction bases with no gene match: 9. The CDR3 loop spans 16 amino acids.

The chain carries TRBV24-1 and TRBJ1-2, with TRBD1 matching over 7 bases. This CDR3 has 15 amino acids. The V segment lost 3 bases and the J segment 3 bases; nucleotides outside the gene matches: 6. From germline, CDR1 is KGHDR and CDR2 SFDVKD. This CDR3 reads CATSDRQGGDYGYTF. In DNA form, the CDR3 reads TGTGCCACCAGTGATAGACAGGGAGGGGACTATGGCTACACCTTC.

This clonotype showed up just a few times. The chain joins TRBV12-3 or TRBV12-4 to TRBJ2-1, with TRBD2 matching 10 bases. J gave up 6 bases and V 6 bases, and 5 bases lay outside the gene matches. The CDR3 has 14 amino acids. This chain's CDR3 is CASSRVAGGNEQFF. The CDR3 nucleotides are TGTGCCAGCAGCCGGGTAGCGGGAGGCAATGAGCAGTTCTTC.

This clonotype occurred a few times. The chain is built from TRBV6-1 and TRBJ1-2, with TRBD1 matching over 10 bases. The V and J ends lost 2 bases and 4 bases, in that order; junction bases with no gene match: 4. The CDR3 has 15 residues. Germline CDR1 reads MNHNS; CDR2 reads SASEGT. The CDR3 here is CASSEQGTGAYGYTF. The CDR3 coding sequence is TGTGCCAGCAGTGAACAAGGGACAGGGGCCTATGGCTACACCTTC.

In its sample, this clonotype was seen many times. V is TRBV6-2 or TRBV6-3 and J is TRBJ2-7, with a weak D call TRBD2 (6 bases). CDR1 is MNHEY and CDR2 is SVGEGT in the germline V gene. The CDR3 consists of 17 residues. V lost 4 bases, J lost 3 bases, and 22 bases lay in between. For the CDR3, the DNA is TGTGCCAGCAGTTCCCCCGGTGGCGGGAAGAACATCTACGAGCAGTACTTC. Its protein is CASSSPGGGKNIYEQYF.

The gene calls are TRBV6-1 and TRBJ2-1; a weak D match, TRBD1 (6 bases). Near its end, the DNA agrees better with TRBJ2-7, so the J call may be wrong. This CDR3 contains 16 residues. The germline V gene has CDR1 MNHNS and CDR2 SASEGT. CDR3 nucleotides: TGTGCCAGCAGCGAACTACAGGGAGCATTCTACAATGAGCAGTACTTC. Its translation: CASSELQGAFYNEQYF.

The CDR3 DNA is TGCAGTGCTAACCCGTCCGGTCCTATTCTCTACAATGAGCAGTTCTTC. This codes for CSANPSGPILYNEQFF. V and J are TRBV20-1 and TRBJ2-1; D is unclear. CDR1 DFQATT and CDR2 SNEGSKA come from the germline V gene (reference sequence). V was cut by 4 bases and J by 3 bases, with 19 bases left in between. CDR3 length: 16 residues.

Only one count was recorded for this clonotype. V usage is TRBV30 and J usage is TRBJ2-3, with 8 bases that match TRBD2. CDR1 and CDR2 (germline): GTSNPN, SVGIG (reference sequence). The CDR3 contains 17 residues. V shed 1 base and J 3 bases; nucleotides not matched to a gene: 12. CDR3 amino acids: CAWSAGSAGGLTDTQYF. The DNA for the CDR3 is TGTGCCTGGAGTGCCGGCAGTGCGGGGGGTTTGACAGATACGCAGTATTTT.

The chain carries TRBV29-1 and TRBJ2-1; D may be TRBD1 (6 bases). This CDR3 spans 15 amino acids. Looked up from germline, CDR1 is SQVTM and CDR2 is ANQGSEA. The V end was cut by 4 bases, the J end by 0 bases, with 13 bases between. CDR3 sequence: CSVASLGGSYNEQFF. For the CDR3, the DNA is TGCAGCGTTGCCTCGCTAGGGGGCTCCTACAATGAGCAGTTCTTC.

CDR3 sequence: CASSWTGSTDTQYF. The CDR3 DNA reads as TGTGCCAGCAGCTGGACAGGGAGCACAGATACGCAGTATTTT. The rearrangement links TRBV12-3 or TRBV12-4 to TRBJ2-3, with 8 bases matching TRBD1. The length of the CDR3 is 14 residues. The trim removed 6 bases at V and 0 bases at J, leaving 2 bases unmatched.

The V gene is TRBV12-3 or TRBV12-4, the J gene TRBJ2-1; no definite D call. V was clipped by 0 bases and J by 12 bases, with 12 bases between them. The CDR3 contains 13 residues. DNA for the CDR3: TGTGCCAGCAGTTTAGCGGCCCGTTTGGGGCAGTTCTTC. Amino acid sequence: CASSLAARLGQFF.

J is TRBJ2-5 and V is TRBV20-1; no clear D. Trimming took 1 base from V and 1 from J, leaving 7 bases between them. The CDR3 sequence is 13 residues long. Germline CDR1 is DFQATT and CDR2 is SNEGSKA (reference sequence). In DNA form, the CDR3 reads TGCAGTGCTAGAGTTGGGCTCCAAGAGACCCAGTACTTC. Translated: CSARVGLQETQYF.

The CDR3 coding sequence is TGTGCCAGCAGCTTACCTAGCGGGGTCTACAATGAGCAGTTCTTC. Its translation: CASSLPSGVYNEQFF. The rearrangement links TRBV7-2 to TRBJ2-1, with TRBD2 matching over 9 bases. CDR3 length: 15 amino acids. V shed 2 bases, J shed 3 bases, and the junction held 2 bases outside the gene matches. Germline V lookup: CDR1 SGHTA, CDR2 FQGNSA. Looking up the rest from reference TRBV7-2 and TRBJ2-1 gives the full variable domain: GAGVSQSPSNKVTEKGKDVELRCDPISGHTALYWYRQSLGQGLEFLIYFQGNSAPDKSGLPSDRFSAERTGGSVSTLTIQRTQQEDSAVYLCASSLPSGVYNEQFFGPGTRLTVL.